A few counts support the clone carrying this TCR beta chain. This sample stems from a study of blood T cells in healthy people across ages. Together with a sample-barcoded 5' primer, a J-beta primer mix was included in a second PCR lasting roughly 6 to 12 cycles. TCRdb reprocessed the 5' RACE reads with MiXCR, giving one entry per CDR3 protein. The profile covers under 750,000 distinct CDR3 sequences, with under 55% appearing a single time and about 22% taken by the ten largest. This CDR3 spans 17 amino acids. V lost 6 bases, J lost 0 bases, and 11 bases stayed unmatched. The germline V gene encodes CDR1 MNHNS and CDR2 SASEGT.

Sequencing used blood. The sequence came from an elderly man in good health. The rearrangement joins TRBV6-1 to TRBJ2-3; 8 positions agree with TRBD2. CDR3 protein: CASSSSGAVGSTDTQYF. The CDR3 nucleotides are TGTGCCAGCAGCAGTAGCGGGGCGGTTGGAAGCACAGATACGCAGTATTTT.